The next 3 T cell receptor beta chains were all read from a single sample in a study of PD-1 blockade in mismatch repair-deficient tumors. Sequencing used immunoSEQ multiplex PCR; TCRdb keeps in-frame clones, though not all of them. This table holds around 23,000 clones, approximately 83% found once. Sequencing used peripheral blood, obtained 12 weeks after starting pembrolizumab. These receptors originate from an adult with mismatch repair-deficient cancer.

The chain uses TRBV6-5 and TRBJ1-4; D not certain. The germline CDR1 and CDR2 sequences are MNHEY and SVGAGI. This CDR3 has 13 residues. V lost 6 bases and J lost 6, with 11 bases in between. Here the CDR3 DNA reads TGTGCCAGCAGCATCAGGCGAGATGAAAAACTGTTTTTT. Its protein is CASSIRRDEKLFF.

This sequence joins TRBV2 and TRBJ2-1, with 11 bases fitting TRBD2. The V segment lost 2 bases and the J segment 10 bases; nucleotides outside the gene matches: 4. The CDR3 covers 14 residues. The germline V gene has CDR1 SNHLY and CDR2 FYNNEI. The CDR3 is CASSEMGLAEEQFF. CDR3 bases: TGTGCCAGCAGTGAAATGGGACTAGCGGAAGAGCAGTTCTTC.

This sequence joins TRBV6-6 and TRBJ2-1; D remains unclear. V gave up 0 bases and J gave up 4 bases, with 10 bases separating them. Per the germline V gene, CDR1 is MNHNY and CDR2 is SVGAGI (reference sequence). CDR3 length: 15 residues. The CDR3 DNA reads TGTGCCAGCAGTTACTCGGATCTAGGGTACAATGAGCAGTTCTTC. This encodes CASSYSDLGYNEQFF.